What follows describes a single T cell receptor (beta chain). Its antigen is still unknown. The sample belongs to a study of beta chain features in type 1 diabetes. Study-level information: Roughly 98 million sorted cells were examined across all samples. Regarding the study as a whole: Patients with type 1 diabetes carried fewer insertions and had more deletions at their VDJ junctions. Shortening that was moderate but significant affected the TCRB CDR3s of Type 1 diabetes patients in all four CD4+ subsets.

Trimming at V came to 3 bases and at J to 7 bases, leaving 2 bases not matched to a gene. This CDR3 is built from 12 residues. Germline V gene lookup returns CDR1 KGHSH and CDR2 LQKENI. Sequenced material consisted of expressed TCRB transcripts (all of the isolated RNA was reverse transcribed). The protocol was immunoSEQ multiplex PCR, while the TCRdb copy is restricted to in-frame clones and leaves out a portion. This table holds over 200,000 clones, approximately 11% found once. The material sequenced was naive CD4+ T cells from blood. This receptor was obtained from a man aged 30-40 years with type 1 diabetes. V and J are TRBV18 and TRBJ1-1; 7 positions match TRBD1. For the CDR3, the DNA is TGTGCCAGCTCACCGACAGGGAGTGAAGCTTTCTTT. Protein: CASSPTGSEAFF.